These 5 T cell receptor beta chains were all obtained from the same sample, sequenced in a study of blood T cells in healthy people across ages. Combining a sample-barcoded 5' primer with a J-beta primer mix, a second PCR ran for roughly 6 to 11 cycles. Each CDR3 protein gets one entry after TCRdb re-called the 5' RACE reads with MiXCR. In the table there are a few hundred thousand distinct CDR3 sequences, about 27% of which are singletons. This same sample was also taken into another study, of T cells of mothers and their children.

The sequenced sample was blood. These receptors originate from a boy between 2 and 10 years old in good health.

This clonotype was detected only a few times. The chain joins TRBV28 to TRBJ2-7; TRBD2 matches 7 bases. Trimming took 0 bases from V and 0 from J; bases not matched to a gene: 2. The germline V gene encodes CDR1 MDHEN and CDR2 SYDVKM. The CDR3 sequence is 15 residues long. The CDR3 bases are TGTGCCAGCAGTTTATGGCGGGGGAGCTCCTACGAGCAGTACTTC. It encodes CASSLWRGSSYEQYF.

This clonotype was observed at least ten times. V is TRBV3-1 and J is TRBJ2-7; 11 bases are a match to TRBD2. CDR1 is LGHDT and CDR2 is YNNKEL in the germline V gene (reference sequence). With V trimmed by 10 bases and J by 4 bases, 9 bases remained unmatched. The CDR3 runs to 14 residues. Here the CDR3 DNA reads TGTGCCACCTCACCTAGCGGGGGGCCGTACGAGCAGTACTTC. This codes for CATSPSGGPYEQYF.

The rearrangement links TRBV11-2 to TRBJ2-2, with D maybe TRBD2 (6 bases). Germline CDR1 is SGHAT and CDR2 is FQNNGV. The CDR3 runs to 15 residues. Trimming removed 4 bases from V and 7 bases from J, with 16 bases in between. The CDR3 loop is CASSYDGGWVGELFF. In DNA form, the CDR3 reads TGTGCCAGCAGCTACGATGGAGGGTGGGTCGGGGAGCTGTTTTTT.

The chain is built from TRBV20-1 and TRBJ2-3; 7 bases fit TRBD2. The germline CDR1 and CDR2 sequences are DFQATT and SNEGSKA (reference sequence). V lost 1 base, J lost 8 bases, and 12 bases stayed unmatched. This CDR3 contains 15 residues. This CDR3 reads CSARVGSGLMGTQYF. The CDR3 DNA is TGCAGTGCTAGAGTGGGCTCGGGACTAATGGGTACGCAGTATTTT.

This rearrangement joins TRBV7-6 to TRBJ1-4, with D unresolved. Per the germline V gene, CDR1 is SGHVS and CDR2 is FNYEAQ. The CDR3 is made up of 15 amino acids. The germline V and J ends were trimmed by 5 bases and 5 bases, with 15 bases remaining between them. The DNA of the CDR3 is TGTGCCAGCAGCCTCGACCTGGGTCCAAATGAAAAACTGTTTTTT. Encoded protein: CASSLDLGPNEKLFF.